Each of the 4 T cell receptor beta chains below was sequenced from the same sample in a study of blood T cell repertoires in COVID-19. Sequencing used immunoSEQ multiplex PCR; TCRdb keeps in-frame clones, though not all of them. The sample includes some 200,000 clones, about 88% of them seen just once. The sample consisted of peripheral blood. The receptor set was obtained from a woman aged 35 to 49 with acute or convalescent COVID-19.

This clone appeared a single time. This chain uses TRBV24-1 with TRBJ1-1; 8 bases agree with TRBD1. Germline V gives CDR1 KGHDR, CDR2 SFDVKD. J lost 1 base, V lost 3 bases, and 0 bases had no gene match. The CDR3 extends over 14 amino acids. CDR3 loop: CATSDGQGNTEAFF. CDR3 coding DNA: TGTGCCACCAGTGATGGACAGGGGAACACTGAAGCTTTCTTT.

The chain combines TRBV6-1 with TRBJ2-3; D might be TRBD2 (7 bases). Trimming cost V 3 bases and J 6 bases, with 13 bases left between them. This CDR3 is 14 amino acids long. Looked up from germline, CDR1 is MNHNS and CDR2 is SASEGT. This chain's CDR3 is CASSDGGQGDTQYF. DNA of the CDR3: TGTGCCAGCAGTGACGGGGGGCAGGGGGATACGCAGTATTTT.

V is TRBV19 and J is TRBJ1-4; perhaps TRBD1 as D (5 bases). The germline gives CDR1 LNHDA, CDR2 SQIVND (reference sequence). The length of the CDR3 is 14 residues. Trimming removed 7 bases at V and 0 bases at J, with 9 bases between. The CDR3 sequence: CASKETATNEKLFF. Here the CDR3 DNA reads TGTGCCAGTAAGGAGACAGCAACTAATGAAAAACTGTTTTTT.

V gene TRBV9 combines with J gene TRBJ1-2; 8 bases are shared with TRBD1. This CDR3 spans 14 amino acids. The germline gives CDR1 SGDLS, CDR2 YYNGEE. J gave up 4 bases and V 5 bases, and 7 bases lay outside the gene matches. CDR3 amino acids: CASRRQGSSYGYTF. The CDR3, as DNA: TGTGCCAGCAGGCGACAGGGGTCTAGCTATGGCTACACCTTC.